This record looks at one TCR beta chain sequence and its context. In this sample, this clone turned up once. No antigen is known for it. Base qualities are missing; no much larger clone stands one base away. The library was obtained by the immunoSEQ multiplex PCR assay. For TCR sequencing, RNA was extracted from every sample and reverse transcribed into cDNA to serve as template. First-strand cDNA was synthesized using SuperScript III with a 2:1 mix of oligo-dT and random hexamers. A synthetic immune receptor repertoire was used to measure amplification bias, and any remaining bias was corrected computationally. In the paper's pipeline: Raw reads were preprocessed for error removal, and CDR3 was defined according to IMGT conventions as running from the conserved cysteine to phenylalanine. To get clonality, Shannon entropy was normalized by log2 of the number of productive unique TCRs and the result was subtracted from 1. Whether each scalp clone was CD4 or CD8 was inferred by checking scalp TCRbeta sequences against the CD4 and CD8 repertoires from sorted blood. What TCRdb holds here is the immuneACCESS table cut down to in-frame rearrangements. Part of the clones is not present; checked against another copy, under half of the missing clones reflect an unresolved V gene, and the others are unexplained. D and trimming were read from the DNA, whereas the V and J calls and clone size are those reported in that table. In this sample the table shows fewer than 250,000 clones, approximately 38% of which occur a single time. The ten largest clones capture roughly 0.45% of the sample.

These data come from a study of CD8+ T cells in alopecia areata listed by TCRdb under 2018. About the investigation overall: Treated patients were enrolled in an open-label pilot trial of oral tofacitinib, 5 to 10 mg twice daily, for moderate-to-severe alopecia areata. Patients received tofacitinib for 6 to 18 months and were then followed off drug for 6 months to check for delayed response and recurrence. The SALT score, which quantifies the percentage of affected scalp surface area, was used to measure disease severity in treated patients. High-throughput TCRbeta sequencing was used to examine T cell clonal expansion in alopecia areata in both the C3H/HeJ mouse model and human patients. On the human side, TCRbeta sequencing was run on scalp tissue and on sorted CD4+ and CD8+ peripheral blood T cells from healthy controls and from alopecia areata patients with either patchy or totalis/universalis disease. Patients on tofacitinib were biopsied at baseline and after 4 and 24 weeks of treatment, and several of the patients also had a later scalp biopsy. Scalp clonality was compared across normal scalp (n=4), patchy alopecia areata scalp (n=8), and alopecia totalis/universalis scalp (n=8). RNA was extracted with the PAXgene miRNA kit for fixed scalp, the miRNeasy kit for PBMCs, and the RNeasy kit for mouse skin. TCRbeta CDR3 regions were amplified by immunoSEQ multiplex PCR with 35 Vbeta forward and 13 Jbeta reverse primers.

Summary of the overall study and its limitations: Shared TCR sequences between patients were less evident than in mice, which may be partly attributable to HLA diversity in the patient population. Unlike mouse skin, which is dominated by gammadelta T cells, normal human skin has resident alphabeta T cells that are also sequenced, and this complicates analysis of the scalp TCR repertoire. Because the treated cohort was small and included a single nonresponder, larger studies are needed to assess links between baseline CD8+ expansion and response. Tofacitinib significantly lowered scalp clonality and the number of expanded CD8+ clones among the top 100 scalp clones. During tofacitinib treatment, many expanded lesional clones remained in scalp and blood, and this persistence may partly explain relapse after treatment is stopped. Compared with normal scalp, lesional scalp had higher clonality and more expanded CD8+ clones, particularly in alopecia totalis/universalis, a pattern that suggests antigenic drive.

The meaning of the sample's treatment or condition label: oral pan-JAK inhibitor, 5-10 mg twice daily. Lesional scalp punch biopsies and peripheral blood were collected from alopecia areata patients. PBMCs were separated by density centrifugation and stained for CD3, CD4 and CD8, after which CD4+ and CD8+ T cells were sorted on a FACSAria. In the germline V gene, CDR1 corresponds to SNHLY and CDR2 to FYNNEI. V is reduced by 1 base and J by 6 bases, leaving a spacing of 12 bases between them. The CDR3, from cysteine to phenylalanine, totals 14 residues. CDR3 DNA only is kept here, 42 bases in frame from base 1.

The chain was built from TRBV2 and TRBJ2-5, with TRBD2 perhaps the D gene, on 6 matching bases. The clonotype comes from a human donor with alopecia areata. Sequenced here: CD4+ T cells sorted from blood, sampled between weeks 30 and 35, from a patient treated with tofacitinib. The CDR3 reads CASSEEGLRKTQYF. The sequence in DNA is TGTGCCAGCAGTGAAGAGGGACTTCGGAAGACCCAGTACTTC.